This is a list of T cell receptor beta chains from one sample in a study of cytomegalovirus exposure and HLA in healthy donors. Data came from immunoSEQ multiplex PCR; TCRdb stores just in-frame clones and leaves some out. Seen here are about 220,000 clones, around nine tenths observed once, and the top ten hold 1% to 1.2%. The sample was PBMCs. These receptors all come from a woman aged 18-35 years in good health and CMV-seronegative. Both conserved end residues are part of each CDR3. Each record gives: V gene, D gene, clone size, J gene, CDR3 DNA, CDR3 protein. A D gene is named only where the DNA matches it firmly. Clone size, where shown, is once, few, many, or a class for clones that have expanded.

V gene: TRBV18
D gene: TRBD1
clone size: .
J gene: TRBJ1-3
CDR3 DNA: TGTGCCAGCTCACCTGTACAGGGGTCTTACTCTGGAAACACCATATATTTT
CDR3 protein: CASSPVQGSYSGNTIYF

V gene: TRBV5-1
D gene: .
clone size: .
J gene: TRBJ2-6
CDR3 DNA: TGCGCCAGCAGCTCCAGCTCTGGGGCCAACGTCCTGACTTTC
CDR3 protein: CASSSSSGANVLTF

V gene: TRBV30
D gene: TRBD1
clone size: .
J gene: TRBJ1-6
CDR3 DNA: TGTGCCTGGAGTGTACTCGGGACAGGGCCAAATTCACCCCTCCACTTT
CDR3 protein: CAWSVLGTGPNSPLHF

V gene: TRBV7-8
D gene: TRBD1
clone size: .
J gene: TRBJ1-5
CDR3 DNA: TGTGCCAGCAGCTTAGTTGGACAGGTTAGCAATCAGCCCCAGCATTTT
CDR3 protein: CASSLVGQVSNQPQHF

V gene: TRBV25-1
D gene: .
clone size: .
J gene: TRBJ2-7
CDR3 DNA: TGTGCCAGCAGGACGGACGGGATGGGTGAGCAGTACTTC
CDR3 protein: CASRTDGMGEQYF

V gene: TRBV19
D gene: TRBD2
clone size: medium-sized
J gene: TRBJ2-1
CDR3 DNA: TGTGCCAGTAAGCGGGGATCACTCGGATACAATGAGCAGTTCTTC
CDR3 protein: CASKRGSLGYNEQFF

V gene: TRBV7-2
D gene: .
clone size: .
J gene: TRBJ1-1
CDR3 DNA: TGTGCCAGCAGCATCTCTCGGAGGACTGAAGCTTTCTTT
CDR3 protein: CASSISRRTEAFF

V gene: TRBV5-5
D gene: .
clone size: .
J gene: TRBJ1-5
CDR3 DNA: TGTGCCAGCAGCCCGTGGACGGGATCGGAGCCCCAGCATTTT
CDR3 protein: CASSPWTGSEPQHF

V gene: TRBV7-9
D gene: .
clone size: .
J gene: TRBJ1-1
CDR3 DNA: TGTGCCAGCAGCTCCTCAGGGCAGACTCTTCTCAGAAACACTGAAGCTTTCTTT
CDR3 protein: CASSSSGQTLLRNTEAFF

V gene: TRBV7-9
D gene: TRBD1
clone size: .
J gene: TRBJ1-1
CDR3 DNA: TGTGCCAGCAGCTCCCTCGTTCGACAGGGGGCGCTCACTGAAGCTTTCTTT
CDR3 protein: CASSSLVRQGALTEAFF

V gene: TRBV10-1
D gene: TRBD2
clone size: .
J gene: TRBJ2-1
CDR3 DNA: TGCGCCAGCAGTGACCTGACTAGCGGATCCTACAATGAGCAGTTCTTC
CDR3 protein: CASSDLTSGSYNEQFF

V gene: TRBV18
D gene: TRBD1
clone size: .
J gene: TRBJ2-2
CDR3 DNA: TGTGCCAGCCCCCCCACCAACAGGGGCACGGACACCGGGGAGCTGTTTTTT
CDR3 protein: CASPPTNRGTDTGELFF

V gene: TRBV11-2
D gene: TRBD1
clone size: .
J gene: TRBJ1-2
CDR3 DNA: TGTGCCAGCAGCTTAGCCCCCGGGACAGAGGCGTTCTATGGCTACACCTTC
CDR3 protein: CASSLAPGTEAFYGYTF

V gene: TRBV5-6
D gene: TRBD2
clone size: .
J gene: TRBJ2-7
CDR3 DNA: TGTGCCAGCAGCTTATGGACTAGCGGGGGTCCCTACGAGCAGTACTTC
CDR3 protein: CASSLWTSGGPYEQYF

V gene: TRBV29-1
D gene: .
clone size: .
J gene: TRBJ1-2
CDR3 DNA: TGCAGCGTTGTAGGGGGGGGAGTGGGCTACACCTTC
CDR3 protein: CSVVGGGVGYTF

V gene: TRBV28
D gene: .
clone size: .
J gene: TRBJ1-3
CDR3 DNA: TGTGCCAGCAGTTCCCCCGGTTCTGGAAACACCATATATTTT
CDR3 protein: CASSSPGSGNTIYF

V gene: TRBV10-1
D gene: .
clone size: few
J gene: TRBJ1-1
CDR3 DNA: TGCGCCAGCAGTTCAAGGAGACTGAACACTGAAGCTTTCTTT
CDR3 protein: CASSSRRLNTEAFF

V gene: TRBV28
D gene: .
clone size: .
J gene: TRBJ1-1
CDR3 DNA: TGTGCCAGCAACCTGGGCAGCACTGAAGCTTTCTTT
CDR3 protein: CASNLGSTEAFF